This T cell receptor beta chain is drawn from a study of response to subunit inactivated influenza vaccine. Overall study findings and caveats: The authors suggested that every seasonal influenza vaccination recruits few new T cells.

TCRdb re-called the RT-PCR reads with MiXCR, one entry per CDR3 protein. The sample comprises approximately 500,000 distinct CDR3 sequences, roughly 13% of which are singletons, and around 13% rests with the top ten. Germline values: CDR1 MDHEN, CDR2 SYDVKM. CDR3 length equals 15 residues. V was trimmed by 1 base and J by 4 bases, leaving 13 bases between them. Note on this clonotype: The antigen is undetermined.

The TCR originated in a man in his fifties or sixties who received an inactivated influenza vaccine. This sample comprised PBMCs from blood, obtained roughly 48 days after vaccination. The chain carries TRBV28 and TRBJ1-2, with D possibly matching TRBD1 (6 bases). The CDR3 DNA reads as TGTGCCAGCAGTTTATCCAACAGGGCTGCCTATGGCTACACCTTC. Translating gives CASSLSNRAAYGYTF.